This is a list of T cell receptor beta chains from one sample in a study of cytomegalovirus exposure and HLA in healthy donors. Measured with immunoSEQ multiplex PCR; TCRdb has only the in-frame clones, and not every one. This table has around 50,000 clones, approximately 68% appearing once. The sequencing sample was made of PBMCs. These TCRs come from a man aged 30 to 45 in good health and CMV-seronegative. Each CDR3 is given with its conserved first and last residue. The order of the fields is CDR3 DNA, CDR3 protein, J gene, D gene, clone size, V gene. A D gene is named only where the DNA matches it firmly. Clone size, where shown, is once, few, many, or a class for clones that have expanded.

DNA: TGTGCCAGCAGCTTTACAGGGGACACGAGCTCCTACAATGAGCAGTTCTTC; CDR3: CASSFTGDTSSYNEQFF; J: TRBJ2-1; D: TRBD1; size: NA; V: TRBV5-6
DNA: TGTGCCATCAATACCGGGACAGAATACGAGCAGTACTTC; CDR3: CAINTGTEYEQYF; J: TRBJ2-7; D: TRBD1; size: NA; V: TRBV10-3
DNA: TGTGCCAGCAGTTCGAGGGAAACGATGAACACTGAAGCTTTCTTT; CDR3: CASSSRETMNTEAFF; J: TRBJ1-1; D: NA; size: NA; V: TRBV7-9
DNA: TGCGCCAGCAGCTTGGCCCCGGGGCAGGGGAATGAAAAACTGTTTTTT; CDR3: CASSLAPGQGNEKLFF; J: TRBJ1-4; D: NA; size: NA; V: TRBV5-1
DNA: TGTGCCAGCAGTGGACAGGGGCGCAATCAGCCCCAGCATTTT; CDR3: CASSGQGRNQPQHF; J: TRBJ1-5; D: TRBD1; size: medium-sized; V: TRBV6-1
DNA: TGTGCCAGCAGCGCGCGACAGGGGGTGAGGAATGAGCAGTTCTTC; CDR3: CASSARQGVRNEQFF; J: TRBJ2-1; D: TRBD1; size: NA; V: TRBV7-8
DNA: TGTGCCAGCAGTGAGCCGGGACTAGCGGGAGGAAAATACAATGAGCAGTTCTTC; CDR3: CASSEPGLAGGKYNEQFF; J: TRBJ2-1; D: TRBD2; size: NA; V: TRBV25-1
DNA: TGTGCCGGAACAGGAGTCCTCACTGGCTACACCTTC; CDR3: CAGTGVLTGYTF; J: TRBJ1-2; D: NA; size: NA; V: TRBV6-1
DNA: TGTGCCAGCAGTGCGGGGACAGGTAGTACGGATACGCAGTATTTT; CDR3: CASSAGTGSTDTQYF; J: TRBJ2-3; D: TRBD1; size: NA; V: TRBV25-1
DNA: TGCGCCAGCAGCCAAGCCAGACTTAGGCTCTCTGGGGCCAACGTCCTGACTTTC; CDR3: CASSQARLRLSGANVLTF; J: TRBJ2-6; D: NA; size: few; V: TRBV4-1
DNA: TGTGCCAGCAGTGACATGGCAGGGCGAGTTGGCTACACCTTC; CDR3: CASSDMAGRVGYTF; J: TRBJ1-2; D: NA; size: medium-sized; V: TRBV6-1
DNA: TGTGCCAACGCAATTAGATCTAACTATGGCTACACCTTC; CDR3: CANAIRSNYGYTF; J: TRBJ1-2; D: NA; size: few; V: TRBV6-1
DNA: TGTGCCAGCAGCTTACGACAGGCAGCTAACTATGGCTACACCTTC; CDR3: CASSLRQAANYGYTF; J: TRBJ1-2; D: NA; size: NA; V: TRBV5-5
DNA: TGTGCCAGCAGTTTTTCAGGGCCGGGCACTGAAGCTTTCTTT; CDR3: CASSFSGPGTEAFF; J: TRBJ1-1; D: NA; size: NA; V: TRBV27